This passage covers 27 T cell receptor beta chains from one sample sequenced in a study of cytomegalovirus exposure and HLA in healthy donors. The PCR had 60 Vbeta and 13 Jbeta primers. Produced via immunoSEQ multiplex PCR; TCRdb's table is partial and in-frame only. The repertoire holds about 140,000 clones, with about four fifths as singletons. The sequenced sample was PBMCs. Every receptor here comes from a man aged 40-49 years in good health and CMV-seronegative.

V is TRBV7-8 and J is TRBJ1-6; 9 nucleotides match TRBD1. CDR1 and CDR2 from the germline V gene are SGHVS and FQNEAQ. Unmatched junction bases numbered 8, after V lost 5 bases and J lost 9 bases. The CDR3 length is 15 residues. The DNA of the CDR3 is TGTGCCAGCAGCCCAACAGGGGGCCGGATTTCACCCCTCCACTTT. Encoded protein: CASSPTGGRISPLHF.

The rearrangement links TRBV9 to TRBJ1-1; 9 nucleotides match TRBD1. CDR1 is SGDLS and CDR2 is YYNGEE in the germline V gene. This CDR3 region has 16 residues. The ends lost 3 bases at V and 4 bases at J; junction bases unmatched: 10. The CDR3 DNA sequence: TGTGCCAGCAGCGCGGAGGGGACAGGGTTCGGCACTGAAGCTTTCTTT. Its protein product is CASSAEGTGFGTEAFF.

The gene calls are TRBV7-8 and TRBJ1-1; unclear D gene. The CDR3 length is 14 residues. V lost 1 base and J 3 bases, leaving 9 bases between the germline ends. Germline V gene data show CDR1 as SGHVS and CDR2 as FQNEAQ. The CDR3 loop is CASSLGIEDTEAFF. In DNA form, the CDR3 reads TGTGCCAGCAGCTTAGGGATAGAGGACACTGAAGCTTTCTTT.

The rearrangement joins TRBV2 to TRBJ2-5, with D tentatively TRBD1 (5 bases). Trimming removed 8 bases from V and 5 bases from J, with 18 bases in between. This CDR3 is built from 14 residues. CDR1 SNHLY and CDR2 FYNNEI come from the germline V gene. The CDR3 nucleotides read TGTGCCAGCCTACGGAAGGCAGGGCGGGAGACCCAGTACTTC. It encodes CASLRKAGRETQYF. The full variable domain, rest sourced from reference TRBV2 and TRBJ2-5, is EPEVTQTPSHQVTQMGQEVILRCVPISNHLYFYWYRQILGQKVEFLVSFYNNEISEKSEIFDDQFSVERPDGSNFTLKIRSTKLEDSAMYFCASLRKAGRETQYFGPGTRLLVL.

The V gene is TRBV6-5, the J gene TRBJ1-6; TRBD1 might be the D (6 bases). Trimming left V 0 bases short and J 5 bases short, with 11 bases between. The CDR3 spans 16 residues. The germline V gene encodes CDR1 MNHEY and CDR2 SVGAGI. CDR3 loop: CASSYSNRANNSPLHF. CDR3 DNA: TGTGCCAGCAGTTACTCGAACAGGGCTAATAATTCACCCCTCCACTTT.

The chain employs TRBV19 and TRBJ1-2, with D perhaps matching TRBD1 (5 bases). The CDR3 has 14 residues. V lost 1 base and J lost 4, with 10 bases in between. Germline assignment: CDR1 LNHDA and CDR2 SQIVND (reference sequence). The CDR3 nucleotides read TGTGCCAGTAGTATAGTGGAGGGGCTCTATGGCTACACCTTC. It is translated as CASSIVEGLYGYTF.

The chain recombines TRBV5-1 with TRBJ1-4; D may be TRBD1 (6 bases). CDR1 is SGHRS and CDR2 is YFSETQ in the germline V gene. This CDR3 region has 17 residues. The V and J ends lost 0 bases and 7 bases respectively, with 19 bases between them. CDR3 bases: TGCGCCAGCAGCTTGGCCGGAGTTACAGGGTTGGGTGAAAAACTGTTTTTT. This translates into CASSLAGVTGLGEKLFF.

This clone has just one count. V and J are TRBV4-3 and TRBJ2-1; the match to TRBD2 covers 10 bases. The CDR3 length is 17 residues. J lost 9 bases, V lost 0 bases, and 11 bases had no gene match. Germline assignment: CDR1 LGHNA and CDR2 YSLEER. CDR3 protein: CASSQDGVLAGTPEQFF. Here the CDR3 DNA reads TGCGCCAGCAGCCAAGATGGGGTACTAGCGGGGACACCTGAGCAGTTCTTC.

The chain carries TRBV5-5 and TRBJ2-2; 10 nucleotides match TRBD2. Germline V lookup: CDR1 SGHKS, CDR2 YYEKEE (reference sequence). The CDR3 sequence is 17 residues long. V shed 4 bases, J shed 2 bases, and the junction held 8 bases outside the gene matches. The DNA of the CDR3 is TGTGCCAGCAGCAGCGCTAGCGGGGGCCTTAACACCGGGGAGCTGTTTTTT. It yields the protein CASSSASGGLNTGELFF.

This clone was picked up a small number of times. V and J are TRBV6-5 and TRBJ2-5; TRBD2 might be the D (7 bases). The closer fit of TRBJ2-7 to the DNA end suggests the J call may be wrong. CDR1 and CDR2 from the germline V gene are MNHEY and SVGAGI. CDR3 length: 15 residues. The CDR3 DNA sequence: TGTGCCAGCAGTTCCTGGGGGGGCAGAAGCAACGAGCAGTACTTC. It yields the protein CASSSWGGRSNEQYF.

This clone was found a few times. This chain joins TRBV6-1 and TRBJ2-2; D is unclear. Germline V CDR1 and CDR2: MNHNS, SASEGT. The germline V and J ends were trimmed by 6 bases and 6 bases, with 11 bases remaining between them. This CDR3 has 13 amino acids. The CDR3 here is CASRKTPSGELFF. CDR3 DNA: TGTGCCAGCAGAAAGACACCTTCCGGGGAGCTGTTTTTT.

In this sample, this clone turned up a few times. J is TRBJ1-5 and V is TRBV21-1; TRBD1 is taken as the D call from the table, unchecked against the DNA. TRBV21-1 is a pseudogene locus. The CDR3 is 18 residues long. The CDR3 loop is CASSSDRAAESSNQPQHF. CDR3 coding DNA: TGTGCCAGCAGTTCGGACAGGGCCGCCGAATCCAGCAATCAGCCCCAGCATTTT.

As to this clone: The sample carries other DNA sequences with the same CDR3. This chain uses TRBV20-1 with TRBJ1-1; unclear D gene. The CDR3 spans 11 residues. CDR1 DFQATT and CDR2 SNEGSKA come from the germline V gene (reference sequence). Trimming removed 6 bases at V and 8 bases at J, with 13 bases between. The CDR3 protein is CSAHPLLEAFF. Here the CDR3 DNA reads TGCAGTGCCCACCCTCTATTAGAAGCTTTCTTT.

The chain joins TRBV7-9 to TRBJ1-5, with TRBD1 identical over 11 bases. Trimming at V came to 5 bases and at J to 7 bases, leaving 13 bases not matched to a gene. CDR3 size: 17 residues. Germline CDR1 is SEHNR and CDR2 is FQNEAQ (reference sequence). The CDR3 is CASSPFTGQGVDQPQHF. For the CDR3, the DNA is TGTGCCAGCAGCCCCTTCACGGGACAGGGGGTAGACCAGCCCCAGCATTTT.

The J gene is TRBJ2-3, the V gene TRBV5-1, with D perhaps matching TRBD2 (7 bases). CDR1 is SGHRS, CDR2 YFSETQ, per germline. V was pared by 5 bases and J by 2 bases, with 21 bases between. The length of the CDR3 is 17 residues. Written as DNA, the CDR3 is TGCGCCAGCAGACCCCTGGGGGGGCTAAGACACACAGATACGCAGTATTTT. Its translation is CASRPLGGLRHTDTQYF.

The chain employs TRBV6-5 and TRBJ1-1; 9 nucleotides line up with TRBD1. The CDR3 totals 14 residues. Germline CDR1 reads MNHEY; CDR2 reads SVGAGI. Trimming took 6 bases from V and 6 from J; bases not matched to a gene: 8. The DNA for the CDR3 is TGTGCCAGCAGCTCCGGGACAGGGAAAGCTGAAGCTTTCTTT. Its protein product is CASSSGTGKAEAFF.

The chain carries TRBV11-2 and TRBJ2-7; the D gene is possibly TRBD1 (5 bases). Germline V lookup: CDR1 SGHAT, CDR2 FQNNGV. V was trimmed by 5 bases and J by 5 bases, leaving 16 bases between them. The CDR3 sequence is 14 residues long. DNA for the CDR3: TGTGCCAGCAGCCCTGACAGATCCCTCCACGAGCAGTACTTC. It yields the protein CASSPDRSLHEQYF.

The chain joins TRBV30 to TRBJ1-6; 10 bases match TRBD1. The CDR3 has 14 amino acids. The V gene's germline CDR1 is GTSNPN and CDR2 SVGIG (reference sequence). The trim removed 3 bases at V and 11 bases at J, leaving 7 bases unmatched. The CDR3 nucleotides are TGTGCCTGGAGGGGGACAGGGGAATCTCCACCCCTCCACTTT. Its translation: CAWRGTGESPPLHF.

Concerning this clone itself: This CDR3 fails to terminate in the conserved phenylalanine or tryptophan, so it likely reflects a read error. This chain uses TRBV19 with TRBJ1-1; TRBD1 matches 7 bases. The germline V gene encodes CDR1 LNHDA and CDR2 SQIVND (reference sequence). The CDR3 length is 16 residues. V lost 5 bases to trimming and J lost 2 bases; unmatched junction nucleotides: 11. The CDR3 DNA sequence: TGTGCCAGTAGTCTCCTCGGCAGGGGGGCTAACACTGAAGCTTTCGTT. Its translation: CASSLLGRGANTEAFV.

This clone has just one count. The chain recombines TRBV25-1 with TRBJ2-7; 8 bases map to TRBD1. After removal of 4 bases from V and 6 bases from J, the junction contained 11 bases not matched to a gene. The CDR3 loop spans 15 amino acids. Germline values: CDR1 MGHDK, CDR2 SYGVNS. DNA of the CDR3: TGTGCCAGCAGTGGACCCGACCGGGACAGGCTCGAGCAGTACTTC. Its translation: CASSGPDRDRLEQYF.

The CDR3 region is CASSQGGTDYGYTF. DNA for the CDR3: TGCGCCAGCAGCCAGGGCGGGACCGACTATGGCTACACCTTC. The chain carries TRBV4-3 and TRBJ1-2; D is possibly TRBD1 (5 bases). Germline V gene lookup returns CDR1 LGHNA and CDR2 YSLEER. Between the trimmed V and J ends, which lost 3 bases and 3 bases, there was a span of 11 bases. CDR3 length: 14 residues.

The rearrangement links TRBV5-1 to TRBJ2-2; tentatively, D is TRBD1 (6 bases). Trimming removed 2 bases from V and 4 bases from J, with 9 bases in between. The V gene's germline CDR1 is SGHRS and CDR2 YFSETQ. The length of the CDR3 is 14 residues. The CDR3 protein is CASSLPRGTGELFF. As DNA, the CDR3 is TGCGCCAGCAGCTTACCCAGGGGCACCGGGGAGCTGTTTTTT.

This chain connects TRBV7-8 to TRBJ1-6; a weak D match, TRBD1 (6 bases). The CDR3 spans 16 residues. Germline CDR1 SGHVS, CDR2 FQNEAQ. Between the trimmed V and J ends, which lost 5 bases and 10 bases, there was a span of 21 bases. The CDR3 sequence is CASSQRGGGLGSPLHF. In nucleotides, the CDR3 is TGTGCCAGCAGCCAGAGAGGGGGGGGATTAGGGTCACCCCTCCACTTT.

This chain links TRBV28 with TRBJ1-6, with D perhaps matching TRBD1 (6 bases). Germline assignment: CDR1 MDHEN and CDR2 SYDVKM. The V end was cut by 5 bases, the J end by 3 bases, with 14 bases between. The CDR3 extends over 16 amino acids. The CDR3 loop reads CASSEPGVDYNSPLHF. The CDR3 DNA sequence: TGTGCCAGCAGTGAACCAGGGGTCGACTATAATTCACCCCTCCACTTT.

This chain uses TRBV7-9 with TRBJ2-4; tentative D call: TRBD2 (5 bases). Trimming stripped 0 bases from V and 4 bases from J, with 10 bases between. The CDR3 contains 15 residues. The germline V gene has CDR1 SEHNR and CDR2 FQNEAQ (reference sequence). CDR3: CASSLAPGDKNIQYF. In DNA, the CDR3 is TGTGCCAGCAGCTTAGCACCCGGGGATAAAAACATTCAGTACTTC.

The V call is TRBV7-9, the J call TRBJ2-7; perhaps TRBD2 as D (5 bases). The CDR3 sequence is 12 residues long. V lost 4 bases and J lost 3, with 7 bases in between. Germline CDR1 SEHNR, CDR2 FQNEAQ (reference sequence). This CDR3 reads CASSSDFYEQYF. In nucleotides, the CDR3 is TGTGCCAGCAGCTCGGACTTCTACGAGCAGTACTTC.

This chain uses TRBV7-2 with TRBJ1-6, with 7 bases aligning to TRBD1. V shed 5 bases, J shed 4 bases, and the junction held 8 bases outside the gene matches. Germline-derived CDR1 and CDR2 are SGHTA and FQGNSA. This CDR3 has 16 amino acids. The CDR3 nucleotides read TGTGCCAGCAGCCCCGACAGGGCGAGGTATAATTCACCCCTCCACTTT. It specifies CASSPDRARYNSPLHF. Filled out from reference TRBV7-2 and TRBJ1-6, the complete variable domain reads GAGVSQSPSNKVTEKGKDVELRCDPISGHTALYWYRQSLGQGLEFLIYFQGNSAPDKSGLPSDRFSAERTGGSVSTLTIQRTQQEDSAVYLCASSPDRARYNSPLHFGNGTRLTVT.